The rows below give T cell receptor beta chains drawn from one sample of a study of response to subunit inactivated influenza vaccine. TCRdb ran MiXCR on the RT-PCR reads and lists one entry per CDR3 protein. The sample holds hundreds of thousands of distinct CDR3 sequences, around 8% seen once. Sample: PBMCs from blood, taken around 25 months after vaccination. These receptors were collected from a man in his fifties or sixties who received an inactivated influenza vaccine. Both conserved end residues are part of each CDR3. The D gene is left open where the match is weak. Clone size is given for some rows only: seen once, a few or many times, or a class if the clone is expanded.

DNA: TGCAGTGCTAATGCCCAAAACCAAAAACTTGAAGCTTTCTTT; CDR3: CSANAQNQKLEAFF; size: NA; D: NA; V: TRBV20-1; J: TRBJ1-1
DNA: TGCGCCAGCAGCCAAGGAAATGGGCTGAACTATGGCTACACCTTC; CDR3: CASSQGNGLNYGYTF; size: many; D: NA; V: TRBV4-3; J: TRBJ1-2
DNA: TGCAGCGTTGAAGTTGGAGTAAGCACAGATACGCAGTATTTT; CDR3: CSVEVGVSTDTQYF; size: NA; D: NA; V: TRBV29-1; J: TRBJ2-3
DNA: TGTGCCAGCAGTAACAAGCGGGACGTAATCACCGGGGAGCTGTTTTTT; CDR3: CASSNKRDVITGELFF; size: few; D: TRBD2; V: TRBV6-5; J: TRBJ2-2
DNA: TGCAGCGTCTACGAGGCCAGAGCCACCTACGAGCAGTACTTC; CDR3: CSVYEARATYEQYF; size: few; D: NA; V: TRBV29-1; J: TRBJ2-7
DNA: TGCGCCAGCAGCTTGGACCCCCGCCAAGAGACCCAGTACTTC; CDR3: CASSLDPRQETQYF; size: NA; D: NA; V: TRBV5-1; J: TRBJ2-5
DNA: TGCGCCAGCAGCCCCGGACAGGAAACAGAGACCCAGTACTTC; CDR3: CASSPGQETETQYF; size: few; D: TRBD1; V: TRBV5-1; J: TRBJ2-5
DNA: TGTGCCAGCAGCTTTGGGGAAAATCAGCCCCAGCATTTT; CDR3: CASSFGENQPQHF; size: few; D: NA; V: TRBV7-2; J: TRBJ1-5
DNA: TGTGCCAGCTGCCTTAGGTGGGGTTCTGGGGCCAACGTCCTGACTTTC; CDR3: CASCLRWGSGANVLTF; size: few; D: NA; V: TRBV2; J: TRBJ2-6
DNA: TGCAGTGCTGGCCCTATTGGCGGGGCCTACAATGAGCAGTTCTTC; CDR3: CSAGPIGGAYNEQFF; size: NA; D: NA; V: TRBV20-1; J: TRBJ2-1
DNA: TGCGCCAGCAGCTTCCGGGACAGGGGAAATTCTGGGGCCAACGTCCTGACTTTC; CDR3: CASSFRDRGNSGANVLTF; size: NA; D: TRBD1; V: TRBV5-1; J: TRBJ2-6
DNA: TGCGCCAGCAGCCAAGAGGGTCAATGGGTAAACTATGGCTACACCTTC; CDR3: CASSQEGQWVNYGYTF; size: few; D: NA; V: TRBV4-1; J: TRBJ1-2
DNA: TGCGCCAGCAGCGGACCTGGCGGTCCGTACAATGAGCAGTTCTTC; CDR3: CASSGPGGPYNEQFF; size: NA; D: NA; V: TRBV5-1; J: TRBJ2-1
DNA: TGCAGTGCTAGAGATCACCGGCATTGGGGCTACACCTTC; CDR3: CSARDHRHWGYTF; size: many; D: NA; V: TRBV20-1; J: TRBJ1-2
DNA: TGTGCCAGCAGCCGAAGGACTAGCGGGAATGTAAACATTCAGTACTTC; CDR3: CASSRRTSGNVNIQYF; size: few; D: TRBD2; V: TRBV7-3; J: TRBJ2-4
DNA: TGTGCCAGCAGACCGGGACTAGCGGCAGATACGCAGTATTTT; CDR3: CASRPGLAADTQYF; size: many; D: TRBD2; V: TRBV12-3/TRBV12-4; J: TRBJ2-3
DNA: TGCAGCGTTGTCGGAGGGGTCGGCACAGATACGCAGTATTTT; CDR3: CSVVGGVGTDTQYF; size: few; D: NA; V: TRBV29-1; J: TRBJ2-3
DNA: TGTGCCAGCAGTGGGATCGGGCGGTACAATGAGCAGTTCTTC; CDR3: CASSGIGRYNEQFF; size: NA; D: NA; V: TRBV12-3/TRBV12-4; J: TRBJ2-1
DNA: TGCGCCAGCAGCCCCCTGGGACTAGCGGGAGATCCAGATACGCAGTATTTT; CDR3: CASSPLGLAGDPDTQYF; size: NA; D: TRBD2; V: TRBV4-1; J: TRBJ2-3
DNA: TGTGCCAGCAGTTACTCCGGGACTAGCAGCGAGCAGTACTTC; CDR3: CASSYSGTSSEQYF; size: NA; D: TRBD2; V: TRBV6-2/TRBV6-3; J: TRBJ2-7
DNA: TGCGCCAGCAGCATAGGGGGGGCGGGGGCGGTTGAAGCTTTCTTT; CDR3: CASSIGGAGAVEAFF; size: few; D: NA; V: TRBV5-1; J: TRBJ1-1
DNA: TGTGCCAGCAAGATCGCACCCTACAATGAGCAGTTCTTC; CDR3: CASKIAPYNEQFF; size: few; D: NA; V: TRBV6-2/TRBV6-3; J: TRBJ2-1
DNA: TGTGCCAGCAGCCAAACAGGGGGCGGGTACGAGCAGTACTTC; CDR3: CASSQTGGGYEQYF; size: NA; D: TRBD1; V: TRBV7-6; J: TRBJ2-7
DNA: TGTGCCAGCAGGAACCGGGTCCCGGGTGAGCAGTTCTTC; CDR3: CASRNRVPGEQFF; size: few; D: NA; V: TRBV7-9; J: TRBJ2-1
DNA: TGTGCCAGCAGTTTATTAGGGGCTGGGGCCAACGTCCTGACTTTC; CDR3: CASSLLGAGANVLTF; size: few; D: NA; V: TRBV28; J: TRBJ2-6
DNA: TGTGCCAGCAGTAAACAGGGGGCGAACTATGGCTACACCTTC; CDR3: CASSKQGANYGYTF; size: NA; D: TRBD1; V: TRBV12-3/TRBV12-4; J: TRBJ1-2
DNA: TGTGCCAGCAGCCCCGGGCAGGGGGCAGGATACACCGGGGAGCTGTTTTTT; CDR3: CASSPGQGAGYTGELFF; size: few; D: TRBD1; V: TRBV4-2; J: TRBJ2-2
DNA: TGTGCCAGCAGTTATTATAGGACGCAAGAGACCCAGTACTTC; CDR3: CASSYYRTQETQYF; size: NA; D: NA; V: TRBV6-2/TRBV6-3; J: TRBJ2-5
DNA: TGTGCCAGCAGCTTAGATCTTAAGGGTGCAACGGGCTACACCTTC; CDR3: CASSLDLKGATGYTF; size: many; D: NA; V: TRBV7-9; J: TRBJ1-2
DNA: TGCAGTGCTAGAAAGGGACAGGGAGAGACCCAGTACTTC; CDR3: CSARKGQGETQYF; size: many; D: TRBD1; V: TRBV20-1; J: TRBJ2-5
DNA: TGTGCCAGCAGTTACACAGGTAGCGGATGGTACAATGAGCAGTTCTTC; CDR3: CASSYTGSGWYNEQFF; size: many; D: NA; V: TRBV6-5; J: TRBJ2-1
DNA: TGTGCCAGCAGTCGGACTGCCAGCTCCTACAATGAGCAGTTCTTC; CDR3: CASSRTASSYNEQFF; size: NA; D: NA; V: TRBV6-1; J: TRBJ2-1